This T cell receptor beta chain was sequenced during a study of shared clonotypes between healthy human individuals (dated by TCRdb to about 2020). For context, the study as a whole: A few men and two women, aged 18 to 49 years, made up the cohort. Libraries were prepared and TCR repertoires were sequenced by different laboratories using diverse techniques, in order to increase sequencing depth and limit assay-specific biases. For each donor, CD4 naive and CD4 memory were each run on three plates, CD8 naive on two plates, and CD8 memory on one plate. Leukapheresis yielded between about 0.9 and 9.5 billion PBMCs per donor. To estimate repertoire size and how much clonotype sharing occurs between individuals, the study deeply sequenced the blood TCR repertoires of roughly 5 healthy adults.

Beyond this particular receptor, the publication reports: Higher generation probabilities were observed for clonotypes shared by all four sorted-subset donors than for non-shared clonotypes. Incomplete sequencing was indicated by rarefaction of sorted-subset datasets, despite the large sequencing depth. Sampling was limited to blood, and TCR repertoires in tissue likely differ from TCR repertoires in blood. Roughly 5.2% of naive CD4, around 3.5% of naive CD8, around 2.3% of memory CD4, and around 0.42% of memory CD8 clonotypes were shared across four donors. Because the study included a small number of donors, the genetic and exposure-history diversity represented was limited. Pairwise subsampling indicated that sequencing depth was expected to affect the degree of clonotype sharing among donors. Estimated clonotype richness was generally larger for naive than for memory subsets.

Concerning this clone itself: Its antigen remains unidentified. No base quality information exists; no much larger clone differs at one position.

CD8 naive samples consisted of CD45RO-negative cells that were positively selected for CCR7, yielding a CD45RA+CCR7+ population without TemRA cells. The donors were healthy, HIV-negative adults with no recently reported acute infections or vaccinations. All donors were Caucasian adults living in Nashville, Tennessee, USA. Blood was obtained by leukapheresis, after which PBMCs were separated by Ficoll-Histopaque density gradient centrifugation and cryopreserved in liquid nitrogen vapor phase. Analytical flow cytometry was used to check the purity and quantity of every magnetically sorted T cell population. From each sorted fraction, genomic DNA was isolated and quantified by UV absorbance on a Nanodrop 2000c. V ends up 6 bases short and J 1 base short, with an unmatched junction base count of 12. CDR1 SNHLY and CDR2 FYNNEI were looked up in the germline V gene. There are 17 amino acids in the CDR3, from cysteine to phenylalanine inclusive. Of all the DNA, just the CDR3 is kept, 51 bases in frame from base 1.

Using the deep immunoSEQ assay, multiplex PCR amplified TCR CDR3 regions from genomic DNA. For each cell subset, the extracted genomic DNA was distributed evenly across all wells of several immunoSEQ 96-well plates, and each plate served as one replicate. Each replicate PCR for sorted subsets received about 0.2 ug genomic DNA, equal to tens of thousands of T cell genomes. Purified libraries were measured with a Qubit 3.0 fluorometer, size-checked on a Bioanalyzer 2100, and measured again with the KAPA Library Quantification kit. A separate single-read 150-cycle Illumina NextSeq 550 flow cell was used to sequence each immunoSEQ 96-well plate. For the original study's pipeline: Because only junctional sequences without quality scores were contained in the immunoSEQ output, filtering matching that applied to full-length reads could not be performed. Sequences were annotated with PyIR, a Python wrapper for IgBLAST v1.9, using IMGT germline references to assign V/J genes and CDR3. Reads with weak V/J assignments (E-value above 1e-6), missing CDR3, stop codons, out-of-frame junctions, or ambiguous translated residues were removed. V3J clonotypes were defined by identical inferred V gene, J gene, and CDR3 amino acid sequence. The percentage overlap between two repertoires was calculated by dividing the number of shared unique clonotypes by the size of the smaller repertoire. Repertoire richness was assessed with RTK rarefaction, the Chao1 estimator, and Recon v2.1 estimates of unobserved clonotypes. OLGA was used to compute generation probabilities for all TCRbeta clonotypes that the gDNA method yielded from a few donors. The immuneACCESS repertoire file appears here via TCRdb, limited to in-frame rearrangements. These files lack a portion of the clones; in checked studies, under half of the deficit traces to unresolved V genes, and the cause of the others is not known. V, J and clone size reflect that table, while D and trimming were determined from the DNA. This sample holds about 2,200,000 clones; around 93% were observed only once. 1.5% to 2% of the sample is taken by the ten largest.

The sequencing input was naive CD8+ T cells from PBMCs. What this sample's cell subset or site label stands for: CD45RA+CCR7+. The TCR sequence derives from a man younger than 30 in good health. Some clones in this sample may be carry-over from other donors' samples. This sequence uses TRBV2 and TRBJ1-1; 9 bases in the middle match TRBD1. The CDR3 protein: CASSDIRDRAANTEAFF. The DNA reads TGTGCCAGCAGCGATATCCGGGACAGGGCCGCGAACACTGAAGCTTTCTTT. Outside the CDR3, residues come from the reference TRBV2 and TRBJ1-1 proteins, so the full variable domain is: EPEVTQTPSHQVTQMGQEVILRCVPISNHLYFYWYRQILGQKVEFLVSFYNNEISEKSEIFDDQFSVERPDGSNFTLKIRSTKLEDSAMYFCASSDIRDRAANTEAFFGQGTRLTVV.